The clone carrying this TCR beta chain came up many times. The antigen is undetermined. The junction had 2 bases not matched to a gene; V was cut back by 3 bases and J by 4 bases. From germline, CDR1 is LNHDA and CDR2 SQIVND (reference sequence). The CDR3 spans 15 residues. These data come from a study of tumour-infiltrating T cells in Burkitt lymphoma. Across the whole study: This cohort included all epidemiological subtypes of Burkitt lymphoma. Productive clonality predicted overall and progression-free survival.

Study results and caveats: Public clonotypes, several, appeared across numerous Burkitt lymphoma patients.

Only in-frame clones appear in the TCRdb table, and some are missing; sequencing was by immunoSEQ multiplex PCR. The table shows 46,000 or so clones, with more than 25% occurring only once. The chain couples TRBV19 to TRBJ2-1; 11 bases agree with TRBD2. The sequenced material came from tumor tissue. This TCR was sampled from a human donor with Burkitt lymphoma. DNA of the CDR3: TGTGCCAGTAGTATTAGCGGGGGGGGTTACAATGAGCAGTTCTTC. Its translation is CASSISGGGYNEQFF.